This T cell receptor (beta chain) was recorded in a study of T-cell memory formation after mild COVID-19. Study conclusions and caveats: Later expanders leaned toward CD4+, whereas clones contracting from day 15 to 85 were balanced CD4/CD8. Mainly CM and EM harbored the contracting CD4+ clones; mainly EMRA harbored the CD8+ ones.

This clonotype was counted many times. The antigen is unknown. The CDR3 totals 17 residues. V gave up 3 bases and J gave up 5 bases; unmatched junction bases: 14. Germline V gene data show CDR1 as MGHRA and CDR2 as YSYEKL. TCR alpha and TCR beta cDNA libraries carrying sample barcodes and UMIs came from 5'RACE with constant-segment primers. TCRdb fed the 5' RACE reads into MiXCR, producing one record per CDR3 protein. The sample yields 250,000 to 300,000 distinct CDR3 sequences, 15% to 20% seen once. The rearrangement joins TRBV4-1 to TRBJ2-3, with 7 bases identical to TRBD2. Sequenced material: PBMCs or a T cell subset sorted from them (not recorded which). The clonotype comes from a man aged 18 to 30 who had mild COVID-19 (a few samples of this study predate the infection). Cell type and time point are not known. For the CDR3, the DNA is TGCGCCAGCAGCCAGAGCGGGAACACGGCTTTAGGAGATACGCAGTATTTT. Translating it yields CASSQSGNTALGDTQYF.